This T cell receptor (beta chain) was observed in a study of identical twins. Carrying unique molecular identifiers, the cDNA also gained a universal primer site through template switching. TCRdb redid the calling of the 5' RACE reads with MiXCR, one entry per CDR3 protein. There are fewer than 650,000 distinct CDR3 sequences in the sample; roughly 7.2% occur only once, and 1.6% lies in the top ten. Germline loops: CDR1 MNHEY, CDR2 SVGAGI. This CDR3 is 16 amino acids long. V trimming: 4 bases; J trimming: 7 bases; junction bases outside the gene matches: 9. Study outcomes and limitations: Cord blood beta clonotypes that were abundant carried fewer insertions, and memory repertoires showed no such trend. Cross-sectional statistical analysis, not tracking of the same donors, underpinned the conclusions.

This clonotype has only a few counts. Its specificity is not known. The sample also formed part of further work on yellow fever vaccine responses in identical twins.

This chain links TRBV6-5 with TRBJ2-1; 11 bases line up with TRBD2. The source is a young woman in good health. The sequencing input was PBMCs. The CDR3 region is CASSFGVAGGRNEQFF. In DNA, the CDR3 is TGTGCCAGCAGTTTTGGGGTAGCGGGGGGGAGAAATGAGCAGTTCTTC.